The 16 T cell receptor beta chains listed next were all sequenced from one sample in a study of T-cell reconstitution after alpha-beta-depleted transplantation in children. During its preparation, the TCRbeta library received unique molecular identifiers. A single record per CDR3 protein comes from TCRdb applying MiXCR to the PCR reads. The table shows approximately 190,000 distinct CDR3 sequences, with 5% to 6.5% occurring only once. The specimen comprised PBMCs, sampled before TCRalphabeta/CD19-depleted stem cell transplant. The source is a girl less than two years old with combined immunodeficiency, due to receive a stem cell transplant.

This clonotype showed up just a few times. The rearrangement joins TRBV4-2 to TRBJ2-7; D not resolved. This CDR3 contains 13 residues. The V gene's germline CDR1 is LGHNA and CDR2 YNFKEQ. V was cut by 4 bases and J by 6 bases, with 13 bases left in between. This chain's CDR3 is CASSPGPRCEQYF. The CDR3 DNA reads TGTGCCAGCAGCCCCGGGCCACGCTGCGAGCAGTACTTC.

This clonotype was detected ten times or more. The chain has TRBV29-1 and TRBJ2-1; 7 bases are shared with TRBD2. Germline CDR1 SQVTM, CDR2 ANQGSEA. After removal of 7 bases from V and 4 bases from J, the junction contained 16 bases not matched to a gene. There are 16 residues in the CDR3. CDR3 sequence (DNA): TGCAGCGCCGAGGGCGCCCGCGGGAGAGATTACAATGAGCAGTTCTTC. This codes for CSAEGARGRDYNEQFF.

The chain employs TRBV6-2 or TRBV6-3 and TRBJ1-2; TRBD1 might be the D (5 bases). The CDR3 is made up of 11 amino acids. Trimming cost V 6 bases and J 6 bases, with 8 bases left between them. The germline V gene encodes CDR1 MNHEY and CDR2 SVGEGT. The CDR3 sequence is CASSARDGYTF. CDR3 in DNA: TGTGCCAGCAGCGCCAGGGATGGCTACACCTTC.

This clonotype was observed many times. The chain employs TRBV6-2 or TRBV6-3 and TRBJ2-5; D gene unclear. V was trimmed by 0 bases and J by 4 bases, leaving 12 bases between them. This CDR3 contains 15 residues. The V gene's germline CDR1 is MNHEY and CDR2 SVGEGT. CDR3 sequence: CASSYSGYPGETQYF. As DNA, the CDR3 is TGTGCCAGCAGTTACTCGGGTTACCCCGGAGAGACCCAGTACTTC.

In its sample, this clonotype ranks as medium-sized. The V call is TRBV5-1, the J call TRBJ1-1; 7 bases align to TRBD1. Germline loops: CDR1 SGHRS, CDR2 YFSETQ. The CDR3 has 14 residues. After removal of 3 bases from V and 1 base from J, the junction contained 3 bases not matched to a gene. The CDR3 nucleotides read TGCGCCAGCAGCTCCGGACAGGAGAACACTGAAGCTTTCTTT. Translating it yields CASSSGQENTEAFF.

This clonotype appeared many times. The rearrangement links TRBV12-3 or TRBV12-4 to TRBJ2-1; TRBD2 matches at 8 bases. The CDR3 has 13 amino acids. V trimming: 6 bases; J trimming: 9 bases; junction bases outside the gene matches: 7. In DNA, the CDR3 is TGTGCCAGCAGCCCGGGGGGGCAGGGTGAGCAGTTCTTC. Residues: CASSPGGQGEQFF.

At least ten counts were recorded for this clonotype. The gene calls are TRBV12-3 or TRBV12-4 and TRBJ2-5; maybe TRBD1 (5 bases). Trimming shortened V by 5 bases and J by 3 bases, and 10 bases separated the two germline ends. This CDR3 spans 13 amino acids. DNA of the CDR3: TGTGCCAGCAGTGGAATCAGGGAAGAGACCCAGTACTTC. It translates to CASSGIREETQYF.

This clonotype was seen many times. The chain carries TRBV4-1 and TRBJ1-4; maybe TRBD1 (5 bases). V was pared by 0 bases and J by 10 bases, with 21 bases between. This CDR3 is built from 17 residues. From germline, CDR1 is MGHRA and CDR2 YSYEKL. CDR3 region: CASSQDFSGTMDGKLFF. CDR3 nucleotide sequence: TGCGCCAGCAGCCAAGATTTTTCCGGGACGATGGATGGAAAACTGTTTTTT.

In its sample, this clonotype was seen many times. The chain recombines TRBV7-6 with TRBJ1-1; D not certain. From germline, CDR1 is SGHVS and CDR2 FNYEAQ. Trimming pared 5 bases from V and 2 bases from J, leaving 12 bases between. This CDR3 has 14 amino acids. The CDR3: CASSTGSPNTEAFF. The CDR3 bases are TGTGCCAGCAGCACCGGGAGCCCTAACACTGAAGCTTTCTTT.

This clonotype was detected many times. The chain has TRBV4-3 and TRBJ2-3; 7 bases match TRBD2. The V gene's germline CDR1 is LGHNA and CDR2 YSLEER. This CDR3 is 18 amino acids long. Trimming cost V 1 base and J 2 bases; bases outside gene matches: 12. Here the CDR3 reads CASSQALHGGGFTDTQYF. CDR3 nucleotide sequence: TGCGCCAGCAGCCAAGCTCTCCATGGCGGGGGATTCACAGATACGCAGTATTTT.

Many counts were recorded for this clonotype. The chain recombines TRBV12-5 with TRBJ2-5; D possibly corresponds to TRBD2 (6 bases). Germline CDR1 is LGHNT and CDR2 is FRNRAP. The V and J ends lost 8 bases and 4 bases respectively, with 11 bases between them. The CDR3 consists of 12 residues. The CDR3 here is CASMEGLETQYF. CDR3 bases: TGTGCTAGTATGGAGGGCTTAGAGACCCAGTACTTC.

The V gene is TRBV20-1, the J gene TRBJ2-7; no clear D. CDR3 length: 16 residues. CDR1 DFQATT and CDR2 SNEGSKA come from the germline V gene (reference sequence). V was trimmed by 2 bases and J by 3 bases, leaving 20 bases between them. In DNA form, the CDR3 reads TGCAGTGCTAGACCTCACGGATCCCAGACGCTCTACGAGCAGTACTTC. It yields the protein CSARPHGSQTLYEQYF.

In this sample, this clonotype turned up many times. The chain has TRBV20-1 and TRBJ1-1; D unclear. Germline lookup yields CDR1 DFQATT and CDR2 SNEGSKA (reference sequence). The CDR3 length is 13 residues. This CDR3 reads CRIIHPLNTEAFF. In DNA, the CDR3 is TGCAGAATTATCCATCCATTAAACACTGAAGCTTTCTTT.

V is TRBV5-1 and J is TRBJ1-1; D ambiguous. The CDR3 length is 15 residues. Deletions cut 4 bases from V and 0 bases from J, with 13 bases between. Germline V gene sequence: CDR1 SGHRS, CDR2 YFSETQ. The CDR3 region is CASSRGEGMNTEAFF. CDR3 DNA sequence: TGCGCCAGCAGCAGAGGTGAGGGAATGAACACTGAAGCTTTCTTT.

This clonotype showed up many times. The CDR3 DNA is TGTGCCAGCAGCGTTACCGGACTAGCGAGTTACAATGAGCAGTTCTTC. Its translation is CASSVTGLASYNEQFF. The gene calls are TRBV28 and TRBJ2-1; 9 nucleotides line up with TRBD2. Germline lookup yields CDR1 MDHEN and CDR2 SYDVKM. V lost 6 bases and J lost 4; bases outside the gene matches: 10. CDR3 length: 16 amino acids.

At least ten counts were recorded for this clonotype. The V gene is TRBV28, the J gene TRBJ2-3; maybe TRBD2 (5 bases). Trimming shortened V by 5 bases and J by 0 bases, and 12 bases separated the two germline ends. There are 15 residues in the CDR3. The V gene's germline CDR1 is MDHEN and CDR2 SYDVKM. The CDR3 here is CASSLSGSSTDTQYF. The CDR3 DNA reads as TGTGCCAGCAGTCTAAGCGGCAGTAGCACAGATACGCAGTATTTT.